A single sample gave rise to the 32 T cell receptor beta chains below, sequenced in a study of cytomegalovirus exposure and HLA in healthy donors. PCR was performed using 60 Vbeta and 13 Jbeta primers. Clones were sequenced by immunoSEQ multiplex PCR, and TCRdb holds only the in-frame ones, with some missing. The table has 77,000 or so clones, around 75% seen once. Sequenced material: PBMCs. These receptors were obtained from a woman in her forties in good health and CMV-seronegative.

The chain has TRBV6-5 and TRBJ2-1; D uncertain. V was pared by 7 bases and J by 3 bases, with 16 bases between. This CDR3 spans 15 amino acids. Germline CDR1 reads MNHEY; CDR2 reads SVGAGI. CDR3 residues: CASTDWSRLYNEQFF. CDR3 in DNA: TGTGCCAGCACCGACTGGTCCCGTCTCTACAATGAGCAGTTCTTC.

V usage is TRBV6-1 and J usage is TRBJ1-2, with 7 bases aligning to TRBD1. Looked up from germline, CDR1 is MNHNS and CDR2 is SASEGT. Losses at the gene ends were 6 bases for V and 2 bases for J; bases not matched to a gene: 9. The CDR3 contains 15 residues. The CDR3 nucleotides are TGTGCCAGCAGAGCGACAGGGTTCGAGAACTATGGCTACACCTTC. Encoded protein: CASRATGFENYGYTF.

In its sample, this clone was seen a few times. This chain connects TRBV27 to TRBJ1-3, with D maybe TRBD1 (6 bases). Germline lookup yields CDR1 MNHEY and CDR2 SMNVEV (reference sequence). The CDR3 runs to 13 residues. Trimming cost V 8 bases and J 10 bases, with 18 bases left between them. CDR3 DNA sequence: TGTGCCAGCCTGGCAGCGGGGGGCTCTACCATATATTTT. It specifies CASLAAGGSTIYF.

A word on this clone: One end of the junction is discordant with germline, which a read error may explain. This sequence joins TRBV30 and TRBJ1-4; D uncertain. This CDR3 region has 13 residues. CDR1 GTSNPN and CDR2 SVGIG come from the germline V gene (reference sequence). The CDR3: CARRETGDEKLFF. In nucleotides, the CDR3 is TGTGCCCGGAGGGAAACTGGAGATGAAAAACTGTTTTTT.

This clone was found a few times. The chain uses TRBV27 and TRBJ1-5; possibly TRBD1 for D (5 bases). The CDR3 spans 14 residues. Trimming cost V 0 bases and J 5 bases, with 8 bases left between them. In germline, CDR1 is MNHEY, CDR2 SMNVEV (reference sequence). In DNA, the CDR3 is TGTGCCAGCAGTTTATCGGGGGGGGATCAGCCCCAGCATTTT. Its protein is CASSLSGGDQPQHF.

The CDR3 loop reads CASSPGTTRGQFNYGYTF. In nucleotides, the CDR3 is TGTGCCAGCTCACCTGGCACCACTAGGGGACAGTTCAACTATGGCTACACCTTC. The chain uses TRBV18 and TRBJ1-2; 7 bases align to TRBD1. Germline loops: CDR1 KGHSH, CDR2 LQKENI. V lost 3 bases and J lost 2; bases outside the gene matches: 15. The CDR3 sequence is 18 residues long.

A few counts support this clone. This chain joins TRBV5-4 and TRBJ2-5, with D possibly TRBD1 on 6 matching bases. Trimming cost V 7 bases and J 1 base, with 14 bases left between them. The CDR3 has 14 residues. Germline CDR1 and CDR2: SGHNT and YYREEE (reference sequence). CDR3 DNA: TGTGCCAGCCAGGGGAGCGGTTTCCAAGAGACCCAGTACTTC. Residues: CASQGSGFQETQYF.

The V gene is TRBV11-2, the J gene TRBJ1-4; possibly TRBD1 for D (5 bases). The CDR3 is 13 residues long. Germline V gene lookup returns CDR1 SGHAT and CDR2 FQNNGV. With 7 bases removed from V and 3 bases from J, the gap between germline ends came to 9 bases. The CDR3 is CASTARANEKLFF. The DNA of the CDR3 is TGTGCCAGCACTGCCAGGGCTAATGAAAAACTGTTTTTT.

This clone was recorded once. The chain uses TRBV5-8 and TRBJ1-2; TRBD1 is a possible D gene (5 bases). CDR1 is SGHTS and CDR2 is YDEGEE in the germline V gene. The CDR3 is 13 residues long. Trimming shortened V by 4 bases and J by 6 bases, and 13 bases separated the two germline ends. CDR3 sequence (DNA): TGTGCCAGCAGCCCGCTTTGGACAAATGGCTACACCTTC. Its translation: CASSPLWTNGYTF.

The chain employs TRBV6-7 and TRBJ1-2; 7 nucleotides agree with TRBD1. TRBV6-7 has ORF status, its function being uncertain. Trimming at V came to 5 bases and at J to 2 bases, leaving 2 bases not matched to a gene. The CDR3 totals 13 residues. The CDR3: CASSIQGNYGYTF. The CDR3 nucleotides are TGTGCCAGCAGTATACAGGGGAACTATGGCTACACCTTC.

The V and J genes are TRBV7-2 and TRBJ2-3; TRBD1 aligns across 9 bases. V was clipped by 11 bases and J by 4 bases; unmatched bases: 10. The CDR3 contains 14 residues. Germline V lookup: CDR1 SGHTA, CDR2 FQGNSA. The CDR3 here is CAGRGGQGSDTQYF. The DNA for the CDR3 is TGTGCCGGCCGCGGAGGACAGGGGTCAGATACGCAGTATTTT.

V and J are TRBV30 and TRBJ2-7; D is perhaps TRBD1 (5 bases). This CDR3 has 18 amino acids. Trimming shortened V by 5 bases and J by 1 base, and 27 bases separated the two germline ends. Germline CDR1 is GTSNPN and CDR2 is SVGIG (reference sequence). CDR3 amino acids: CAWHNPSGRQFVSYEQYF. The CDR3 nucleotides read TGTGCCTGGCACAATCCCTCTGGTAGACAGTTCGTATCCTACGAGCAGTACTTC.

The chain uses TRBV6-5 and TRBJ2-7, with D tentatively TRBD1 (6 bases). The ends were cut back, 6 bases at V and 6 bases at J, with 12 bases in the middle. The CDR3 has 12 amino acids. The germline gives CDR1 MNHEY, CDR2 SVGAGI. The CDR3 is CASSRRGGEQYF. DNA for the CDR3: TGTGCCAGCAGCCGCAGGGGCGGCGAGCAGTACTTC.

The rearrangement links TRBV7-2 to TRBJ2-3; weak D call: TRBD1 (7 bases). The CDR3 is 15 residues long. The ends were cut back, 0 bases at V and 5 bases at J, with 12 bases in the middle. The V gene's germline CDR1 is SGHTA and CDR2 FQGNSA. CDR3 sequence reads: CASSLAGTAGDTQYF. The CDR3 bases are TGTGCCAGCAGCTTAGCCGGGACAGCGGGAGATACGCAGTATTTT. Complete variable domain (other parts from reference TRBV7-2 and TRBJ2-3): GAGVSQSPSNKVTEKGKDVELRCDPISGHTALYWYRQSLGQGLEFLIYFQGNSAPDKSGLPSDRFSAERTGGSVSTLTIQRTQQEDSAVYLCASSLAGTAGDTQYFGPGTRLTVL.

The J gene is TRBJ1-2, the V gene TRBV11-2; D is unresolved. The germline V gene encodes CDR1 SGHAT and CDR2 FQNNGV. The V end lost 1 base, the J end lost 4 bases, and 4 bases lay between the germline ends. This CDR3 contains 12 residues. As DNA, the CDR3 is TGTGCCAGCAGCTTAGCTAGCTATGGCTACACCTTC. This encodes CASSLASYGYTF.

This rearrangement joins TRBV2 to TRBJ2-1, with D tentatively TRBD1 (5 bases). The germline V gene encodes CDR1 SNHLY and CDR2 FYNNEI. The CDR3 runs 13 residues. V dropped 4 bases and J dropped 8 bases, with 12 bases sitting between them. DNA of the CDR3: TGTGCCAGCAGTGGGCCGACAGTTCATGAGCAGTTCTTC. Encoded protein: CASSGPTVHEQFF.

DNA for the CDR3: TGCGCCAGCAGCCCTCTGACTCCGGGGAACACTGAAGCTTTCTTT. Translation: CASSPLTPGNTEAFF. The chain employs TRBV5-1 and TRBJ1-1; D not resolved. The CDR3 is made up of 15 amino acids. V lost 4 bases to trimming and J lost 1 base, with 14 bases between them. In germline, CDR1 is SGHRS, CDR2 YFSETQ.

This clone was recorded only once. This sequence joins TRBV25-1 and TRBJ1-2, with 7 bases aligning to TRBD1. CDR3 length: 14 amino acids. Germline trimming cut 1 base from V and 6 bases from J; bases unmatched to any gene: 5. CDR1 MGHDK and CDR2 SYGVNS come from the germline V gene. The CDR3 loop is CASSELWDRDGYTF. CDR3 in DNA: TGTGCCAGCAGTGAATTATGGGACAGAGATGGCTACACCTTC.

The chain couples TRBV7-2 to TRBJ1-1, with D maybe TRBD1 (5 bases). The CDR3 is 14 residues long. V lost 1 base, J lost 8 bases, and 14 bases lay in between. Germline-derived CDR1 and CDR2 are SGHTA and FQGNSA. CDR3 region: CASSLEEGLGEAFF. In DNA form, the CDR3 reads TGTGCCAGCAGCTTAGAGGAGGGGTTAGGGGAAGCTTTCTTT.

The chain links TRBV28 to TRBJ2-7; 11 bases map to TRBD1. The germline CDR1 and CDR2 sequences are MDHEN and SYDVKM. The CDR3 is made up of 15 amino acids. V was clipped by 5 bases and J by 6 bases; unmatched bases: 9. The CDR3 spells CASSPRTGGYFEQYF. The DNA of the CDR3 is TGTGCCAGCAGTCCTAGGACAGGGGGCTACTTCGAGCAGTACTTC.

The chain employs TRBV6-7 and TRBJ2-3, with 7 bases aligning to TRBD2. TRBV6-7 is recorded as an ORF, its role being uncertain. Trimming at V came to 2 bases and at J to 1 base, leaving 12 bases not matched to a gene. This CDR3 is 18 amino acids long. The DNA of the CDR3 is TGTGCCAGCAGTTACCCCTCGGGGCGGGAGTGGGGCACAGATACGCAGTATTTT. It encodes CASSYPSGREWGTDTQYF.

Remarks on this clone: Within the sample, other DNA sequences also encode this same CDR3. The V gene is TRBV30, the J gene TRBJ2-2; 7 nucleotides agree with TRBD1. Losses at the gene ends were 1 base for V and 4 bases for J; bases not matched to a gene: 6. Germline CDR1 reads GTSNPN; CDR2 reads SVGIG (reference sequence). This CDR3 has 15 residues. CDR3 region: CAWSGPGGFTGELFF. CDR3 coding DNA: TGTGCCTGGAGTGGCCCAGGGGGTTTCACCGGGGAGCTGTTTTTT.

The chain joins TRBV19 to TRBJ1-2; tentative D call: TRBD1 (6 bases). CDR3 length: 15 amino acids. V lost 7 bases and J lost 5, with 20 bases in between. The germline V gene has CDR1 LNHDA and CDR2 SQIVND (reference sequence). CDR3: CASTWGRIQSYGYTF. DNA of the CDR3: TGTGCCAGTACATGGGGGCGCATTCAGTCTTATGGCTACACCTTC.

V usage is TRBV7-8 and J usage is TRBJ1-2; 9 bases agree with TRBD1. The germline V gene encodes CDR1 SGHVS and CDR2 FQNEAQ. Unmatched junction bases numbered 8, after V lost 7 bases and J lost 8 bases. CDR3 length equals 13 residues. For the CDR3, the DNA is TGTGCCAGCAACCCGGGACAGGGATTGGGCTACACCTTC. Protein: CASNPGQGLGYTF.

This chain connects TRBV7-9 to TRBJ2-5; TRBD2 might be the D (5 bases). The CDR3 length is 14 residues. V was shortened by 4 bases and J by 5 bases, with 14 bases between the two germline ends. Germline CDR1 and CDR2: SEHNR and FQNEAQ (reference sequence). The CDR3 region is CASSWLEERETQYF. The CDR3 nucleotides are TGTGCCAGCAGCTGGCTTGAGGAGCGGGAGACCCAGTACTTC. Variable domain in full (rest from reference TRBV7-9 and TRBJ2-5): DTGVSQNPRHKITKRGQNVTFRCDPISEHNRLYWYRQTLGQGPEFLTYFQNEAQLEKSRLLSDRFSAERPKGSFSTLEIQRTEQGDSAMYLCASSWLEERETQYFGPGTRLLVL.

The chain recombines TRBV7-9 with TRBJ1-2, with D maybe TRBD1 (5 bases). The length of the CDR3 is 13 residues. The V and J ends lost 4 bases and 6 bases respectively, with 12 bases between them. Looked up from germline, CDR1 is SEHNR and CDR2 is FQNEAQ (reference sequence). In DNA, the CDR3 is TGTGCCAGCAGCTCACAGGAGCCAGATGGCTACACCTTC. Protein product: CASSSQEPDGYTF.

In its sample, this clone was seen a few times. The chain uses TRBV7-9 and TRBJ2-1, with TRBD2 identical over 8 bases. This CDR3 has 15 residues. Trimming removed 5 bases from V and 2 bases from J; junction bases left unmatched: 5. The V gene's germline CDR1 is SEHNR and CDR2 FQNEAQ (reference sequence). The CDR3 spells CASSLLTSAYNEQFF. In nucleotides, the CDR3 is TGTGCCAGCAGCCTCCTGACTAGCGCCTACAATGAGCAGTTCTTC.

The genes are TRBV11-2 and TRBJ1-3; TRBD1 matches at 7 bases. The CDR3 has 16 amino acids. The junction had 7 bases not matched to a gene; V was cut back by 5 bases and J by 0 bases. Germline values: CDR1 SGHAT, CDR2 FQNNGV. The CDR3 loop reads CASSQSGGFSGNTIYF. The CDR3 coding sequence is TGTGCCAGCAGCCAATCAGGGGGATTCTCTGGAAACACCATATATTTT.

The rearrangement links TRBV5-4 to TRBJ2-3; possibly TRBD2 for D (5 bases). Germline loops: CDR1 SGHNT, CDR2 YYREEE (reference sequence). There are 13 residues in the CDR3. V shed 0 bases and J shed 6 bases, with 8 bases lying between them. CDR3 protein: CASSLVGEDTQYF. The CDR3 nucleotides are TGTGCCAGCAGCTTGGTGGGAGAGGATACGCAGTATTTT.

V gene TRBV5-4 combines with J gene TRBJ2-1; possibly TRBD2 for D (6 bases). Germline CDR1 SGHNT, CDR2 YYREEE (reference sequence). Trimming took 4 bases from V and 6 from J, leaving 29 bases between them. This CDR3 spans 19 amino acids. The CDR3 DNA follows: TGTGCCAGCAGCCCCCACAGCGGGTGGTTCGGACCCGTCCTCAATGAGCAGTTCTTC. Translated: CASSPHSGWFGPVLNEQFF. Combining the CDR3 with reference TRBV5-4 and TRBJ2-1 gives the whole variable domain ETGVTQSPTHLIKTRGQQVTLRCSSQSGHNTVSWYQQALGQGPQFIFQYYREEENGRGNFPPRFSGLQFPNYSSELNVNALELDDSALYLCASSPHSGWFGPVLNEQFFGPGTRLTVL.

The V call is TRBV2, the J call TRBJ2-5, with D tentatively TRBD1 (6 bases). Trimming took off 7 bases at V and 2 bases at J, with 11 bases between the two ends. This CDR3 contains 13 residues. Per germline, CDR1 SNHLY and CDR2 FYNNEI. CDR3 nucleotides: TGTGCCAGCATAAGGACAGAACAAGAGACCCAGTACTTC. It encodes CASIRTEQETQYF.

The chain carries TRBV2 and TRBJ2-7, with TRBD2 matching 14 bases. CDR3 length equals 14 residues. J was trimmed by 7 bases and V by 6 bases; bases with no gene match: 5. Germline V gene lookup returns CDR1 SNHLY and CDR2 FYNNEI. The CDR3 reads CASRGLAGVREQYF. The CDR3 bases are TGTGCCAGCAGGGGACTAGCGGGAGTACGGGAGCAGTACTTC.